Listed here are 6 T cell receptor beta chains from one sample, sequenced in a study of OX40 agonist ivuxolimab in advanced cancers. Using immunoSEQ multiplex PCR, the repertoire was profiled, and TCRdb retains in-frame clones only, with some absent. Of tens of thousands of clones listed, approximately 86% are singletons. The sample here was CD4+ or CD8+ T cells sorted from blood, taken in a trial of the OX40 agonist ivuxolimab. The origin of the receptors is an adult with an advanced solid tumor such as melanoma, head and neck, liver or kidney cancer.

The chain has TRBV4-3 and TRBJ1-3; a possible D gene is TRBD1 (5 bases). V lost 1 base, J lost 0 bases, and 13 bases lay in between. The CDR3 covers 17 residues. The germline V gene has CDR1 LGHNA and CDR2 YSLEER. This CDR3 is CASSQGLTEPSGNTIYF. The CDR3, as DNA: TGCGCCAGCAGCCAAGGATTGACAGAACCCTCTGGAAACACCATATATTTT.

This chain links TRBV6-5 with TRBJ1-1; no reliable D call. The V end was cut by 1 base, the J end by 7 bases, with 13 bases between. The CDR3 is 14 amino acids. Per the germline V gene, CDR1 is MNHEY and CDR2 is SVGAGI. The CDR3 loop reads CASSYWPQEGEAFF. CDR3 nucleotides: TGTGCCAGCAGTTACTGGCCACAAGAGGGTGAAGCTTTCTTT.

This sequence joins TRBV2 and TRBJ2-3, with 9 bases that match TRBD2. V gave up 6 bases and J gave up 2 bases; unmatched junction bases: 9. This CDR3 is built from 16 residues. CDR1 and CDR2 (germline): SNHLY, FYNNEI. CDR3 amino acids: CASSPGRGGFTDTQYF. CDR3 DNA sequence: TGTGCCAGCAGCCCCGGGCGGGGGGGCTTCACAGATACGCAGTATTTT. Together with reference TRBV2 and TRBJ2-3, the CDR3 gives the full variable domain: EPEVTQTPSHQVTQMGQEVILRCVPISNHLYFYWYRQILGQKVEFLVSFYNNEISEKSEIFDDQFSVERPDGSNFTLKIRSTKLEDSAMYFCASSPGRGGFTDTQYFGPGTRLTVL.

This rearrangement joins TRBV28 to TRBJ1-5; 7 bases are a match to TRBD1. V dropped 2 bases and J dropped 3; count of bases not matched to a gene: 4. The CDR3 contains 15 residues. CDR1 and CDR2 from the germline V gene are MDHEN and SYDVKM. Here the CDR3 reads CASSLTGANNQPQHF. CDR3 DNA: TGTGCCAGCAGTTTAACAGGGGCGAACAATCAGCCCCAGCATTTT.

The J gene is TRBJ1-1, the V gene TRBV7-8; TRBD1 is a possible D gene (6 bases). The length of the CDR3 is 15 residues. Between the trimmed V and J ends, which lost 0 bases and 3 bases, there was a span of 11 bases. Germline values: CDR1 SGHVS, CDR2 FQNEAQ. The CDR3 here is CASSLAGGQDTEAFF. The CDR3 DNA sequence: TGTGCCAGCAGCTTAGCAGGGGGGCAGGACACTGAAGCTTTCTTT.

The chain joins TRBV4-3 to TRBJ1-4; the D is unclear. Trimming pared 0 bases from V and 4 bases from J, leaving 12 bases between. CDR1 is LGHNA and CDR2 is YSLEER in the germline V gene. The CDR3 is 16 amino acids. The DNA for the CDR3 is TGCGCCAGCAGCCAAGATGCCGGGCCGCATAATGAAAAACTGTTTTTT. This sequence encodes CASSQDAGPHNEKLFF.